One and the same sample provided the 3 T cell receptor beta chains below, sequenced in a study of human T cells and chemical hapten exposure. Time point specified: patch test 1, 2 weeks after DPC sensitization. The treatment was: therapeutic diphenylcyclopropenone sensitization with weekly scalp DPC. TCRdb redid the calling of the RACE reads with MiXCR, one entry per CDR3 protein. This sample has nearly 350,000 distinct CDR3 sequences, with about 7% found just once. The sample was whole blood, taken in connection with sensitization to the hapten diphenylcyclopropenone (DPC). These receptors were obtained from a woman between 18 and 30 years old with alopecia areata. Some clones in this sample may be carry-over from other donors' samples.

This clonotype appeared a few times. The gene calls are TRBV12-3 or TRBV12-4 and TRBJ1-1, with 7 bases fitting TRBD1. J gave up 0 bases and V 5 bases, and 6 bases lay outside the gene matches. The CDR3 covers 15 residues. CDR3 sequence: CASSQIQGLNTEAFF. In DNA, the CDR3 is TGTGCCAGCAGTCAGATACAGGGGCTGAACACTGAAGCTTTCTTT.

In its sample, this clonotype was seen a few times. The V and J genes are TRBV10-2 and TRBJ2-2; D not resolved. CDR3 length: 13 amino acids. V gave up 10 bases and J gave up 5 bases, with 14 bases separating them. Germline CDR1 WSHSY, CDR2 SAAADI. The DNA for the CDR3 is TGCGCCACCAACCTTCTAGGAACCGGGGAGCTGTTTTTT. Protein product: CATNLLGTGELFF.

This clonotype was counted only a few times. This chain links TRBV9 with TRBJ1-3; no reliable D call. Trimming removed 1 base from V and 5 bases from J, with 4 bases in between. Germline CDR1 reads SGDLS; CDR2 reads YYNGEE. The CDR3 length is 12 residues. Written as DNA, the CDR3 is TGTGCCAGCAGCGTAAATAGAAACACCATATATTTT. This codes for CASSVNRNTIYF. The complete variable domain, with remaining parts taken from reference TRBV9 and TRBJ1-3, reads DSGVTQTPKHLITATGQRVTLRCSPRSGDLSVYWYQQSLDQGLQFLIQYYNGEERAKGNILERFSAQQFPDLHSELNLSSLELGDSALYFCASSVNRNTIYFGEGSWLTVV.